This entry features one T cell receptor (beta chain) sequence. This entry belongs to a study of blood T cell repertoires in COVID-19. Looking at the study overall: The United States, Italy and Spain supplied acute and convalescent COVID-19 samples.

TCRdb's copy holds only in-frame clones and misses some; the assay was immunoSEQ multiplex PCR. The sample carries 180,000 or so clones, about 88% recorded once. The sample taken for sequencing was peripheral blood. The receptor was isolated from a young man with acute or convalescent COVID-19.

The CDR3 coding sequence is TGTGCCAGCAGCTTATCGAACGAGGGACATCTGAGCTCTGGAAACACCATATATTTT. It codes for CASSLSNEGHLSSGNTIYF. This rearrangement joins TRBV11-2 to TRBJ1-3, with TRBD1 as a possible D gene (6 bases). The CDR3 consists of 19 residues. V lost 2 bases, J lost 0 bases, and 20 bases lay in between. Germline V gene sequence: CDR1 SGHAT, CDR2 FQNNGV. The full variable domain, with the rest looked up from reference TRBV11-2 and TRBJ1-3, is EAGVAQSPRYKIIEKRQSVAFWCNPISGHATLYWYQQILGQGPKLLIQFQNNGVVDDSQLPKDRFSAERLKGVDSTLKIQPAKLEDSAVYLCASSLSNEGHLSSGNTIYFGEGSWLTVV.